These 13 T cell receptor beta chains were sequenced from one sample in a study of ipilimumab plus nivolumab after autologous stem cell transplantation. The assay was immunoSEQ multiplex PCR, and TCRdb's table has in-frame clones only and misses some. Among roughly 40,000 clones listed, roughly 92% were seen once. The sequencing used PBMCs, collected in a trial of ipilimumab plus nivolumab as post-transplant consolidation. Receptor source: a male donor with multiple myeloma.

The CDR3 is CASSLGGLNTGELFF. CDR3 bases: TGCGCCAGCAGCTTGGGGGGCCTGAACACCGGGGAGCTGTTTTTT. The chain carries TRBV5-1 and TRBJ2-2; the D gene is possibly TRBD1 (5 bases). Looked up from germline, CDR1 is SGHRS and CDR2 is YFSETQ. The CDR3 covers 15 residues. Trimming pared 0 bases from V and 1 base from J, leaving 7 bases between.

This clone was counted a few times. The rearrangement uses TRBV5-8 and TRBJ2-3; 10 bases match TRBD2. This CDR3 contains 15 residues. The junction had 2 bases not matched to a gene; V was cut back by 4 bases and J by 0 bases. Per the germline V gene, CDR1 is SGHTS and CDR2 is YDEGEE. CDR3 region: CASSPGLASTDTQYF. The CDR3 DNA reads TGTGCCAGCAGCCCGGGACTAGCGAGCACAGATACGCAGTATTTT.

V and J are TRBV5-1 and TRBJ2-7, with TRBD2 identical over 7 bases. This CDR3 has 14 residues. Trimming removed 2 bases from V and 2 bases from J; junction bases left unmatched: 4. Germline assignment: CDR1 SGHRS and CDR2 YFSETQ. The CDR3 DNA is TGCGCCAGCAGCTTCCCAGGGAGGGCCTACGAGCAGTACTTC. Its translation: CASSFPGRAYEQYF.

The CDR3 DNA sequence: TGTGCCAGCAGCGCCTCAGGGAGCTCCTATAATTCACCCCTCCACTTT. Translation: CASSASGSSYNSPLHF. This chain links TRBV9 with TRBJ1-6; a weak D match, TRBD1 (5 bases). Germline CDR1 SGDLS, CDR2 YYNGEE. The CDR3 covers 16 residues. With 3 bases removed from V and 0 bases from J, the gap between germline ends came to 10 bases.

This rearrangement joins TRBV19 to TRBJ1-5; 7 nucleotides agree with TRBD1. Germline values: CDR1 LNHDA, CDR2 SQIVND (reference sequence). V was pared by 9 bases and J by 4 bases, with 9 bases of the junction left unmatched. This CDR3 contains 14 residues. The CDR3 region is CASLGQRANQPQHF. The CDR3 nucleotides read TGTGCCAGCCTGGGACAGAGAGCTAATCAGCCCCAGCATTTT.

This clone was recorded once. The rearrangement uses TRBV5-6 and TRBJ2-1; D gene unclear. In germline, CDR1 is SGHDT, CDR2 YYEEEE. V was shortened by 1 base and J by 6 bases, with 8 bases between the two germline ends. The CDR3 extends over 13 amino acids. In DNA, the CDR3 is TGTGCCAGCAGCTTGCCCGTAGCCAATGAGCAGTTCTTC. Translated, it gives CASSLPVANEQFF.

The rearrangement uses TRBV18 and TRBJ1-1; 9 bases are a match to TRBD1. This CDR3 is 16 amino acids long. Looked up from germline, CDR1 is KGHSH and CDR2 is LQKENI. The V segment lost 2 bases and the J segment 2 bases; nucleotides outside the gene matches: 6. The CDR3 here is CASSPTGTGHNTEAFF. The CDR3 coding sequence is TGTGCCAGCTCACCAACCGGGACAGGGCACAACACTGAAGCTTTCTTT.

The chain employs TRBV28 and TRBJ1-4; D remains ambiguous. The germline V gene has CDR1 MDHEN and CDR2 SYDVKM. V was cut by 6 bases and J by 0 bases, with 8 bases left in between. The CDR3 consists of 14 residues. The DNA of the CDR3 is TGTGCCAGCAGCGGGCTAACAACTAATGAAAAACTGTTTTTT. This sequence encodes CASSGLTTNEKLFF.

On this clone itself: This sample also contains other DNA sequences that code for the same CDR3. The V and J genes are TRBV7-9 and TRBJ2-5, with 8 bases fitting TRBD1. Germline loops: CDR1 SEHNR, CDR2 FQNEAQ (reference sequence). With 5 bases clipped from V and 3 bases from J, the junction kept 5 bases outside the gene matches. The CDR3 runs to 14 residues. The CDR3 DNA is TGTGCCAGCAGCCTCTCGACAGGGGAAGAGACCCAGTACTTC. It encodes CASSLSTGEETQYF.

The chain is built from TRBV28 and TRBJ2-1; 10 bases fit TRBD1. This CDR3 has 15 amino acids. Germline V gives CDR1 MDHEN, CDR2 SYDVKM. After removal of 8 bases from V and 6 bases from J, the junction contained 10 bases not matched to a gene. For the CDR3, the DNA is TGTGCCAGCCACACCGGACAGGGGGGAGCCAATGAGCAGTTCTTC. This codes for CASHTGQGGANEQFF.

The V gene is TRBV7-8, the J gene TRBJ2-5, with 9 bases matching TRBD2. With V trimmed by 4 bases and J by 2 bases, 2 bases remained unmatched. CDR3 length: 14 residues. The germline V gene has CDR1 SGHVS and CDR2 FQNEAQ. The CDR3 coding sequence is TGTGCCAGCAGCTCTAGCGGGGTACAAGAGACCCAGTACTTC. Its translation: CASSSSGVQETQYF. The full variable domain, in which reference TRBV7-8 and TRBJ2-5 provide the parts outside the CDR3, is GAGVSQSPRYKVAKRGQDVALRCDPISGHVSLFWYQQALGQGPEFLTYFQNEAQLDKSGLPSDRFFAERPEGSVSTLKIQRTQQEDSAVYLCASSSSGVQETQYFGPGTRLLVL.

The V gene is TRBV28, the J gene TRBJ2-7, with D uncertain. Germline CDR1 reads MDHEN; CDR2 reads SYDVKM. The length of the CDR3 is 14 residues. With 4 bases removed from V and 5 bases from J, the gap between germline ends came to 15 bases. In DNA form, the CDR3 reads TGTGCCAGCAGTTACCAGAAGGGATCCAACGAGCAGTACTTC. Translated: CASSYQKGSNEQYF.

V and J are TRBV9 and TRBJ1-2, with a possible D match to TRBD1 (6 bases). CDR1 is SGDLS and CDR2 is YYNGEE in the germline V gene. There are 13 residues in the CDR3. V was cut by 4 bases and J by 3 bases, with 10 bases left in between. This chain's CDR3 is CASSRHRDYGYTF. CDR3 nucleotides: TGTGCCAGCAGCCGCCACAGGGACTATGGCTACACCTTC. The entire variable domain, with the rest obtained from reference TRBV9 and TRBJ1-2, is as follows: DSGVTQTPKHLITATGQRVTLRCSPRSGDLSVYWYQQSLDQGLQFLIQYYNGEERAKGNILERFSAQQFPDLHSELNLSSLELGDSALYFCASSRHRDYGYTFGSGTRLTVV.